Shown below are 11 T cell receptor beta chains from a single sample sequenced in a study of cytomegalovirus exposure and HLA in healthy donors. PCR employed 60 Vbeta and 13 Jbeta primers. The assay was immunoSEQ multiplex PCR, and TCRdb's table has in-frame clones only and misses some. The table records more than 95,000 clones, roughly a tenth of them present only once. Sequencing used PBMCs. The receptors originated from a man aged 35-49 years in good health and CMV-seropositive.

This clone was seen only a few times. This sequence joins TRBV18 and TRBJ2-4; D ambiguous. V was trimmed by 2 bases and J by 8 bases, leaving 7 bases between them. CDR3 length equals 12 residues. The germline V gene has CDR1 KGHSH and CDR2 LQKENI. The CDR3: CASSPRRDIQYF. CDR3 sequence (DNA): TGTGCCAGCTCACCAAGGAGAGACATTCAGTACTTC.

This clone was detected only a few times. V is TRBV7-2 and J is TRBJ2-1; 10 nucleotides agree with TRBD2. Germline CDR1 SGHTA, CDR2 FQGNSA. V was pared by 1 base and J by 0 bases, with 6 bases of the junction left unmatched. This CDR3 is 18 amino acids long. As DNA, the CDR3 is TGTGCCAGCAGCTTAGATGCTAGCGGGGGTAGCTCCTACAATGAGCAGTTCTTC. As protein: CASSLDASGGSSYNEQFF.

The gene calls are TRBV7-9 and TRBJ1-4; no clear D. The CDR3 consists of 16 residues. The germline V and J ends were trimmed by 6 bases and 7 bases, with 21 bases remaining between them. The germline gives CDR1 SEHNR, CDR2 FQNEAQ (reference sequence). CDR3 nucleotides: TGTGCCAGCAGGGAGCTCAGTGGGCAAGGGAGTGAAAAACTGTTTTTT. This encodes CASRELSGQGSEKLFF.

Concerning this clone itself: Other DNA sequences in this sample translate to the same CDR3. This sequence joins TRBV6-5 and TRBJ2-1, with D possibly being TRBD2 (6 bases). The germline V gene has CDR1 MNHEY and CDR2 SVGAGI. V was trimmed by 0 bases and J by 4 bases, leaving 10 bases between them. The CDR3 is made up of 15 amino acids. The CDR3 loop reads CASSYSTGGYNEQFF. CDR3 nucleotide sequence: TGTGCCAGCAGTTACTCGACCGGGGGTTACAATGAGCAGTTCTTC.

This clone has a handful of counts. CDR3 sequence (DNA): TGTGCCAGCAGCTTCCCGCTAGCGGGTTACAATGAGCAGTTCTTC. Protein product: CASSFPLAGYNEQFF. The chain has TRBV5-6 and TRBJ2-1; 8 bases agree with TRBD2. CDR1 is SGHDT and CDR2 is YYEEEE in the germline V gene. The CDR3 has 15 residues. After removal of 2 bases from V and 4 bases from J, the junction contained 5 bases not matched to a gene. Together with reference TRBV5-6 and TRBJ2-1, the CDR3 gives the full variable domain: DAGVTQSPTHLIKTRGQQVTLRCSPKSGHDTVSWYQQALGQGPQFIFQYYEEEERQRGNFPDRFSGHQFPNYSSELNVNALLLGDSALYLCASSFPLAGYNEQFFGPGTRLTVL.

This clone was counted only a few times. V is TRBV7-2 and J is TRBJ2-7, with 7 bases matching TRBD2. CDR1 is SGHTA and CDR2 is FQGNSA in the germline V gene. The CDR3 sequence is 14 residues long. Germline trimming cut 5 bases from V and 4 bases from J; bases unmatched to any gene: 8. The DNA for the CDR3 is TGTGCCAGCAGCCCCCGGACTAGTATATACGAGCAGTACTTC. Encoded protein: CASSPRTSIYEQYF.

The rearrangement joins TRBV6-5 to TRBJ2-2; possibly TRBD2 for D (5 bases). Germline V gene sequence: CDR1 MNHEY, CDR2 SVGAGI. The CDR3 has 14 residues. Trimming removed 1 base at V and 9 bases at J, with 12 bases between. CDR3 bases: TGTGCCAGCAGTTACTTTAGCGACCTAAGGGAGCTGTTTTTT. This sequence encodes CASSYFSDLRELFF.

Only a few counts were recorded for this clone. CDR3 nucleotides: TGCAGCGTTGTAGACAGGGGGCGTTATGGCTACACCTTC. It is translated as CSVVDRGRYGYTF. V is TRBV29-1 and J is TRBJ1-2; 10 bases are a match to TRBD1. CDR1 and CDR2 from the germline V gene are SQVTM and ANQGSEA. The ends lost 4 bases at V and 5 bases at J; junction bases unmatched: 4. The CDR3 runs 13 residues.

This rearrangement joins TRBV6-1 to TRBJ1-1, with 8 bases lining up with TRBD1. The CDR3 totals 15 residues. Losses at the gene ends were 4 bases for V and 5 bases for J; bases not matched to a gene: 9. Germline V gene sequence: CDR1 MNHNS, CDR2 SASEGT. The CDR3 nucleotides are TGTGCCAGCAGTGTAAGACAGGGGAGAGGGACTGAAGCTTTCTTT. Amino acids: CASSVRQGRGTEAFF.

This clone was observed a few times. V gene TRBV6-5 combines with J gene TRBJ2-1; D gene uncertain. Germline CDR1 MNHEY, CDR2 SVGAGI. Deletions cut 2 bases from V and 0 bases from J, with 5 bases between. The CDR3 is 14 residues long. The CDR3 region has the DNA TGTGCCAGCAGTTACCAGTTCTCCTACAATGAGCAGTTCTTC. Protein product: CASSYQFSYNEQFF.

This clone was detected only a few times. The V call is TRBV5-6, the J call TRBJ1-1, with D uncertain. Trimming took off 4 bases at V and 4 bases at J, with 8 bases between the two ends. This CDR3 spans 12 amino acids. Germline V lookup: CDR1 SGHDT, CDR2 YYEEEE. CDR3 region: CASSPGSTEAFF. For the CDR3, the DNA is TGTGCCAGCAGCCCGGGGAGCACTGAAGCTTTCTTT.